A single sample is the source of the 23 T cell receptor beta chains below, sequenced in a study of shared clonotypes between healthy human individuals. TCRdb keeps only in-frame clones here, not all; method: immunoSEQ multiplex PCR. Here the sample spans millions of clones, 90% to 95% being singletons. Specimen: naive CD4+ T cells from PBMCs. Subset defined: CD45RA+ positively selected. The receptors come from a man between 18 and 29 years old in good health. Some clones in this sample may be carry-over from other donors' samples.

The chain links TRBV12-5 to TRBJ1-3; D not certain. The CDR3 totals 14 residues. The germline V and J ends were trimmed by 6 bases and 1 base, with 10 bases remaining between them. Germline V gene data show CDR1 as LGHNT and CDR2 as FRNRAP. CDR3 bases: TGTGCTAGTGGCCAGAGTGGGTCTGGAAACACCATATATTTT. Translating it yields CASGQSGSGNTIYF.

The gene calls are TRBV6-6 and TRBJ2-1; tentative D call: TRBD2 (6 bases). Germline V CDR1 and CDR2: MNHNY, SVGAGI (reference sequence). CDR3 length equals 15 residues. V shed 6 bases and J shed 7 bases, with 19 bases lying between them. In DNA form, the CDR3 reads TGTGCCAGCAGCACACGTAGCGGAGCAGGGAATGAGCAGTTCTTC. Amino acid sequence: CASSTRSGAGNEQFF.

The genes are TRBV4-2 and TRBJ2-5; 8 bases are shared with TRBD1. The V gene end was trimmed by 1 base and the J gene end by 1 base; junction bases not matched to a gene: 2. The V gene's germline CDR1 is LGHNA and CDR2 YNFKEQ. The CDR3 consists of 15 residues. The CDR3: CASSQGGTGQETQYF. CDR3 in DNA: TGTGCCAGCAGCCAAGGGGGGACAGGCCAAGAGACCCAGTACTTC.

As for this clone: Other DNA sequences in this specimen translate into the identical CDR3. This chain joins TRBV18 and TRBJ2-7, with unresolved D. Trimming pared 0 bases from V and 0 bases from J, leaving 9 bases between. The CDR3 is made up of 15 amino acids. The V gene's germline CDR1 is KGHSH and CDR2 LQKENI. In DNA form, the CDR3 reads TGTGCCAGCTCACCACCAGGTTTGAGCTCCTACGAGCAGTACTTC. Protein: CASSPPGLSSYEQYF. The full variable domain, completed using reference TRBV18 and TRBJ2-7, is NAGVMQNPRHLVRRRGQEARLRCSPMKGHSHVYWYRQLPEEGLKFMVYLQKENIIDESGMPKERFSAEFPKEGPSILRIQQVVRGDSAAYFCASSPPGLSSYEQYFGPGTRLTVT.

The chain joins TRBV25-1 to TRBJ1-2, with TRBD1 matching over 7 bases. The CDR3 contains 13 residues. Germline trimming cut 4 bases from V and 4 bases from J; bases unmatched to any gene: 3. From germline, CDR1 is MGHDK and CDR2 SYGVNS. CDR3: CASSVRDSYGYTF. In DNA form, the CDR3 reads TGTGCCAGCAGTGTGCGGGACAGCTATGGCTACACCTTC.

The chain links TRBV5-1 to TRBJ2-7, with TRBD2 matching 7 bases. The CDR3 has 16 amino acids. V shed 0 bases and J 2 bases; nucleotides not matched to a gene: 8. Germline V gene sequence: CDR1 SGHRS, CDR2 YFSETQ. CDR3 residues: CASSLVPSGPTYEQYF. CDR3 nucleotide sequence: TGCGCCAGCAGCTTGGTTCCTAGCGGACCGACCTACGAGCAGTACTTC.

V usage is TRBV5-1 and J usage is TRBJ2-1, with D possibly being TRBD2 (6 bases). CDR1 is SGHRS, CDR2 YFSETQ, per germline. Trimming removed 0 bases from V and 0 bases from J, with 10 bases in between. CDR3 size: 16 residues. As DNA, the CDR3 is TGCGCCAGCAGCTTGGCGGGGGAGAGCTCCTACAATGAGCAGTTCTTC. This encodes CASSLAGESSYNEQFF.

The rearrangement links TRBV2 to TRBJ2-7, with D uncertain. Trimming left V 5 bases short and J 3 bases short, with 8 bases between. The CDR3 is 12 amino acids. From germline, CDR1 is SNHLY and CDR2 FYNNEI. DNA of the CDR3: TGTGCCAGCAGTCTACAGCTCTACGAGCAGTACTTC. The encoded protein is CASSLQLYEQYF.

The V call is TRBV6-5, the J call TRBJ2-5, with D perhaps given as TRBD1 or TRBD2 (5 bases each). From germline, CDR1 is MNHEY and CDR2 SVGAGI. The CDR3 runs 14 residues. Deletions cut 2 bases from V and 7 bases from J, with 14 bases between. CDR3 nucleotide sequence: TGTGCCAGCAGTTACAACCAGGGAGTTGGGACCCAGTACTTC. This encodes CASSYNQGVGTQYF.

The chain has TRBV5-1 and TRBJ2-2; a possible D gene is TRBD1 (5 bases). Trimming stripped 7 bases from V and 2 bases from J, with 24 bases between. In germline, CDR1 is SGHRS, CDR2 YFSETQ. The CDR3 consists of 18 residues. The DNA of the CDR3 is TGCGCCAGCCTTCCCCTCCCCCAAGCAGGGCTAAACACCGGGGAGCTGTTTTTT. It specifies CASLPLPQAGLNTGELFF.

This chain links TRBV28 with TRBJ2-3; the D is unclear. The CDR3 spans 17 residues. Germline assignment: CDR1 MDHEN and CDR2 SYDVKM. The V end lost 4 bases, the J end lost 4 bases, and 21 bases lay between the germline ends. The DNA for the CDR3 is TGTGCCAGCAGTTCAATATTTACCCTGTTTCATCCAGATACGCAGTATTTT. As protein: CASSSIFTLFHPDTQYF.

In DNA, the CDR3 is TGTGCCAGCAGTCGGGGTGGAGAAGGCAAAAACATTCAGTACTTC. Protein: CASSRGGEGKNIQYF. This chain joins TRBV11-3 and TRBJ2-4; a weak D match, TRBD2 (5 bases). Trimming took 6 bases from V and 3 from J, leaving 15 bases between them. The CDR3 loop spans 15 amino acids. CDR1 is SGHNT, CDR2 YENEEA, per germline.

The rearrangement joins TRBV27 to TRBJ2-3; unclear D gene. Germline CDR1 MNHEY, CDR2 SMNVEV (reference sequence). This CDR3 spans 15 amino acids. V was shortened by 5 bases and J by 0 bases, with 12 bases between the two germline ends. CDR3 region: CASSRLLGSTDTQYF. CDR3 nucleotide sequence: TGTGCCAGCAGTCGGTTATTGGGGAGCACAGATACGCAGTATTTT.

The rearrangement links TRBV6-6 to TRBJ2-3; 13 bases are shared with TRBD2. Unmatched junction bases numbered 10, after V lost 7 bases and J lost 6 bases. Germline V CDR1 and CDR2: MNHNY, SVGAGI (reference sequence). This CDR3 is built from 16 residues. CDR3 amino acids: CASTRTSGSPGDTQYF. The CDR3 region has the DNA TGTGCCAGCACCAGGACTAGCGGGAGCCCCGGGGATACGCAGTATTTT.

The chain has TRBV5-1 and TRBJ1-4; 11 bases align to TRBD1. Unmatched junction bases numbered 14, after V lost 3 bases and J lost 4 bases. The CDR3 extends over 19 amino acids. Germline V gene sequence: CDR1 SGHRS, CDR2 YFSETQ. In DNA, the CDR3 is TGCGCCAGCAGCTGGGGACCGCAGGGACAGGGGGGCATTAATGAAAAACTGTTTTTT. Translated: CASSWGPQGQGGINEKLFF.

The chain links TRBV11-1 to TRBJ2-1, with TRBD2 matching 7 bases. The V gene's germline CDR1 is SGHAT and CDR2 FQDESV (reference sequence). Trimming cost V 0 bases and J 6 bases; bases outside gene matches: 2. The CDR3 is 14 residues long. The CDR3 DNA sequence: TGTGCCAGCAGCTTAGCAGCGGGGACCAATGAGCAGTTCTTC. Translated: CASSLAAGTNEQFF.

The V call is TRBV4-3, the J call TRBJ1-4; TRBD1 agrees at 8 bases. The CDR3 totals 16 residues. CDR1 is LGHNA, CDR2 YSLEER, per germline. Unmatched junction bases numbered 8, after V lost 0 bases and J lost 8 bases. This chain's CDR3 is CASSQETGTGREKLFF. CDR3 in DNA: TGCGCCAGCAGCCAAGAAACCGGGACAGGCAGAGAAAAACTGTTTTTT.

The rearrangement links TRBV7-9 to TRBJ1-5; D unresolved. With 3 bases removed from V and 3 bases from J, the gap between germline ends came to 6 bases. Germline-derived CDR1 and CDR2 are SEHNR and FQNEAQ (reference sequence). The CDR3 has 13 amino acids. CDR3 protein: CASSLGYNQPQHF. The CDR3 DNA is TGTGCCAGCAGCTTGGGATACAATCAGCCCCAGCATTTT.

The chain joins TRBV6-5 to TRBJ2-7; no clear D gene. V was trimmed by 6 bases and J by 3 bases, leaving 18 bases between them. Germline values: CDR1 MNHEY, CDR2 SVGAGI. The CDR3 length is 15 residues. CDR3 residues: CASSQDGWMGYEQYF. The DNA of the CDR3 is TGTGCCAGCAGCCAGGACGGGTGGATGGGCTACGAGCAGTACTTC.

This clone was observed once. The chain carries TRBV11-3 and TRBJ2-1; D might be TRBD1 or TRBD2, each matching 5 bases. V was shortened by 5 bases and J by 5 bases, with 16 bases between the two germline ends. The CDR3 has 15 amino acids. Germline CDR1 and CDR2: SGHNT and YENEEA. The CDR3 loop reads CASSRLGTTNNEQFF. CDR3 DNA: TGTGCCAGCAGCCGGCTGGGGACCACCAACAATGAGCAGTTCTTC.

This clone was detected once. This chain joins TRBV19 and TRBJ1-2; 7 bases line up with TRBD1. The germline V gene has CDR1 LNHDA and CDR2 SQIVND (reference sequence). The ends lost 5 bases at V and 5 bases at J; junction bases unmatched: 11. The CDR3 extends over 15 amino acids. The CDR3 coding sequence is TGTGCCAGTAGTGATACCGGGACAGAGCTTTATGGCTACACCTTC. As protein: CASSDTGTELYGYTF.

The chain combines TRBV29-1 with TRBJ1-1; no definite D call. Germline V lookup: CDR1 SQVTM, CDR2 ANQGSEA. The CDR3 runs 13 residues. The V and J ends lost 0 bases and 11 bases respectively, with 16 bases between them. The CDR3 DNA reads TGCAGCGTTGAAGATTTAGGAAGGACGAGGGCTTTCTTT. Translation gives CSVEDLGRTRAFF.

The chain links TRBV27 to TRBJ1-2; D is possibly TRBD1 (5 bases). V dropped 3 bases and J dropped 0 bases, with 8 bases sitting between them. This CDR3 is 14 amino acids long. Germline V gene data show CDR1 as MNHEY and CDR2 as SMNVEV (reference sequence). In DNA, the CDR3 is TGTGCCAGCAGTTTGGCAGGGACTAACTATGGCTACACCTTC. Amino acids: CASSLAGTNYGYTF.